This T cell receptor (beta chain) is drawn from a study of blood T cells in healthy people across ages. Next came a second PCR, run for roughly 7 to 12 cycles, which used a sample-barcoded 5' primer along with a J-beta primer mix. TCRdb used MiXCR to reprocess the 5' RACE reads, holding one entry per CDR3 protein. This sample carries about 640,000 distinct CDR3 sequences, about 28% of them seen once, and the ten largest clones take about a sixth. This clonotype was counted between two and nine times. The sequence was obtained from a woman of 80 years or more in good health. The sequenced sample consisted of blood.

The CDR3 is CATSDTGPRGNTQYF. CDR3 nucleotides: TGTGCCACCAGTGACACGGGCCCGCGAGGCAATACGCAGTATTTT. V usage is TRBV24-1 and J usage is TRBJ2-3; D unresolved. Germline V gene data show CDR1 as KGHDR and CDR2 as SFDVKD. This CDR3 is 15 amino acids long. V lost 4 bases and J 7 bases, leaving 17 bases between the germline ends.